These 29 T cell receptor beta chains were all obtained from the same sample, sequenced in a study of T cell clonality in common variable immunodeficiency (dated by TCRdb to about 2015). Library construction relied on the immunoSEQ multiplex PCR assay. The table comes from immuneACCESS by way of TCRdb, which keeps in-frame sequences with V and J called. Part of the clones is missing from these tables; in studies checked, under half for an unresolved V gene and the rest for unknown reasons. The table puts about 52,000 clones in this sample, none counted just once. The top ten constitute about 2% of the sample. The sample comprised peripheral blood mononuclear cells. The receptors originated from a person aged 18 to 70 in good health.

On this clone itself: The CDR3 end falls 3 residues outside the read, so it is completed with the germline J gene. V is TRBV5-4 and J is TRBJ2-5, with TRBD2 identical over 12 bases. The CDR3 loop spans 13 amino acids. Germline CDR1 SGHNT, CDR2 YYREEE (reference sequence). CDR3 bases read: TGTGCCAGCAGTTTGACTAGCGGGGGAACC. Translated, it gives CASSLTSGGT. The full CDR3 protein is CASSLTSGGTQYF.

Comments on this clone: The observed sequence ends 3 residues before the CDR3 terminus, with the missing tail filled in from the germline J gene. The chain has TRBV6-1 and TRBJ2-3; tentative D call: TRBD2 (5 bases). Germline CDR1 MNHNS, CDR2 SASEGT. The CDR3 sequence is 13 residues long. The DNA read from the CDR3 is TGTGCCAGCAGTGTCAGCGGAGGTAAGCCG. This translates into CASSVSGGKP. The whole CDR3 sequence is CASSVSGGKPQYF.

This clone has a count of ten or more. Sequencing ends 3 residues short of the CDR3 end; the germline J gene provides the rest. The V and J genes are TRBV5-6 and TRBJ2-3; D gene uncertain. Germline-derived CDR1 and CDR2 are SGHDT and YYEEEE. This CDR3 is built from 13 residues. CDR3 in amino acids: CASSFQGSYAQYF. The sequenced part of the CDR3 DNA is TGTGCCAGCAGCTTTCAAGGGTCTTACGCG.

This clone was found many times. From the germline J gene comes the end of the CDR3, since the read stops 3 residues before it. The chain employs TRBV10-3 and TRBJ2-3; D is unclear. The germline V gene encodes CDR1 ENHRY and CDR2 SYGVKD. The length of the CDR3 is 13 residues. V lost 2 bases and J 6 bases, leaving 9 bases between the germline ends. The CDR3 loop reads CAISETELDTQYF. CDR3 bases read: TGTGCCATCAGTGAGACAGAGTTGGATACG.

This clone was observed many times. Read coverage stops 3 residues before the CDR3 terminus; the germline J gene supplies the remainder. The V call is TRBV5-1, the J call TRBJ1-1; 7 nucleotides agree with TRBD1. Germline V lookup: CDR1 SGHRS, CDR2 YFSETQ. J was trimmed by 3 bases and V by 0 bases; bases with no gene match: 8. The CDR3 is 16 residues long. This CDR3 is CASSLGRSRGDTEAFF. CDR3 DNA (partial): TGCGCCAGCAGCTTGGGGAGATCCAGGGGGGACACTGAA.

This clone was seen repeatedly, ten times or more. The missing CDR3 end, 3 residues past where the read stops, is filled in from the germline J gene. The rearrangement uses TRBV19 and TRBJ2-2; D possibly corresponds to TRBD1 (6 bases). This CDR3 is built from 14 residues. Trimming cost V 6 bases and J 5 bases, with 13 bases left between them. In germline, CDR1 is LNHDA, CDR2 SQIVND (reference sequence). This CDR3 reads CASSRQGTTGELFF. The sequenced part of the CDR3 DNA is TGTGCCAGTAGCCGCCAGGGGACGACCGGGGAG.

This clone was seen ten or more times. The sequenced part of the CDR3 DNA is TGCGCCAGCAGCTTGGGAGGGGCCACAGATACG. Translation: CASSLGGATDT. The whole CDR3 is CASSLGGATDTQYF. The chain has TRBV5-1 and TRBJ2-3; D may be TRBD1 or TRBD2 (5 bases each). The read stops 3 residues short of the end of the CDR3; the missing end is completed from the germline J gene. This CDR3 comprises 14 residues. The germline V and J ends were trimmed by 0 bases and 2 bases, with 7 bases remaining between them. Germline V gives CDR1 SGHRS, CDR2 YFSETQ.

This clone was counted between two and nine times. Read coverage stops 3 residues before the CDR3 terminus; the germline J gene supplies the remainder. The chain is built from TRBV19 and TRBJ1-4, with D uncertain. Germline V CDR1 and CDR2: LNHDA, SQIVND (reference sequence). Trimming stripped 4 bases from V and 8 bases from J, with 14 bases between. This CDR3 spans 14 amino acids. The sequenced part of the CDR3 DNA is TGTGCCAGTAGTACGGCCGCGGGTCGGGAAAAA. It codes for CASSTAAGREK. The complete CDR3 reads CASSTAAGREKLFF.

This clone was picked up many times. The read comes to an end 3 residues before the CDR3 does, leaving the germline J gene to fill in the end. The rearrangement links TRBV18 to TRBJ2-5; D uncertain. Germline V gene sequence: CDR1 KGHSH, CDR2 LQKENI. This CDR3 spans 14 amino acids. The V and J ends lost 2 bases and 0 bases respectively, with 7 bases between them. CDR3: CASSPSQNQETQYF. CDR3 bases read: TGTGCCAGCTCACCAAGTCAGAACCAAGAGACC.

This clone has at least ten counts. The sequence runs out 3 residues before the end of the CDR3; the remainder is reconstructed from the germline J gene. The V and J genes are TRBV7-6 and TRBJ2-7; TRBD2 aligns across 7 bases. Trimming cost V 5 bases and J 5 bases; bases outside gene matches: 9. Germline V gene data show CDR1 as SGHVS and CDR2 as FNYEAQ. The CDR3 has 14 amino acids. CDR3 DNA, as far as it was read: TGTGCCAGCAGCACAAGATCGGGGGGAAACGAG. Translation gives CASSTRSGGNE. In full, the CDR3 reads CASSTRSGGNEQYF.

This clone was seen only a few times. The read ends 3 residues before the CDR3 terminus; that terminus is restored from the germline J gene. The genes are TRBV29-1 and TRBJ2-1; no clear D. V lost 5 bases and J 2 bases, leaving 13 bases between the germline ends. Germline V gene data show CDR1 as SQVTM and CDR2 as ANQGSEA. This CDR3 is built from 14 residues. The CDR3 sequence is CSVIHNLAYNEQFF. The covered CDR3 bases are TGCAGCGTTATCCACAACCTGGCCTACAATGAG.

As to this clone: From the germline J gene comes the end of the CDR3, since the read stops 3 residues before it. The chain combines TRBV7-9 with TRBJ1-5; 7 bases are shared with TRBD1. The ends lost 5 bases at V and 2 bases at J; junction bases unmatched: 6. The CDR3 extends over 15 amino acids. Germline V gene sequence: CDR1 SEHNR, CDR2 FQNEAQ (reference sequence). CDR3 protein: CASSPDRAGNQPQHF. CDR3 DNA (partial): TGTGCCAGCAGCCCTGACAGGGCCGGCAATCAGCCC.

This clone was recorded at least ten times. The CDR3 goes on 3 residues after the read ends, and that part is filled in from the germline J gene. This chain links TRBV18 with TRBJ1-6; possibly TRBD1 for D (5 bases). Germline V gene lookup returns CDR1 KGHSH and CDR2 LQKENI. The CDR3 length is 15 residues. V was cut by 0 bases and J by 5 bases, with 8 bases left in between. This CDR3 reads CASSPPGGDNSPLHF. CDR3 DNA (partial): TGTGCCAGCTCACCACCCGGAGGGGATAATTCACCC.

This clone has at least ten counts. The part of the CDR3 DNA that was read is TGTGCCAGCAGCTTAACTAGCGGCCGCTACGAG. Translation: CASSLTSGRYE. The whole CDR3 is CASSLTSGRYEQYF. The V gene is TRBV5-4, the J gene TRBJ2-7, with TRBD2 matching over 8 bases. The CDR3 end is not reached by the read, which stops 3 residues before it; the germline J gene fills it in. From germline, CDR1 is SGHNT and CDR2 YYREEE (reference sequence). The CDR3 is 14 amino acids. Trimming took 2 bases from V and 3 from J; bases not matched to a gene: 4.

In its sample, this clone was seen many times. The read ends 3 residues before the CDR3 terminus; that terminus is restored from the germline J gene. The chain joins TRBV5-6 to TRBJ2-1, with 9 bases matching TRBD1. J was trimmed by 8 bases and V by 7 bases; bases with no gene match: 13. Looked up from germline, CDR1 is SGHDT and CDR2 is YYEEEE. The CDR3 sequence is 15 residues long. The CDR3 loop is CASRLGTGNMDEQFF. The sequenced part of the CDR3 DNA is TGTGCCAGCCGCCTAGGGACAGGGAATATGGATGAG.

For this clone: The read ends 3 residues shy of where the CDR3 ends; the end is completed using the germline J gene. The chain carries TRBV10-2 and TRBJ1-2; D not certain. This CDR3 spans 14 amino acids. CDR1 is WSHSY and CDR2 is SAAADI in the germline V gene. CDR3 amino acids: CASSEQGGTEGYTF. The DNA read from the CDR3 is TGCGCCAGCAGTGAGCAAGGCGGCACCGAGGGC.

This clone occurred many times. The CDR3 end lies 3 residues beyond the end of the read and is filled in from the germline J gene. This rearrangement joins TRBV7-8 to TRBJ1-1; D perhaps matches TRBD1 (5 bases). CDR3 size: 13 residues. CDR1 and CDR2 from the germline V gene are SGHVS and FQNEAQ. Trimming cost V 2 bases and J 1 base, with 5 bases left between them. CDR3: CASSLQGNTEAFF. CDR3 bases read: TGTGCCAGCAGCTTACAGGGGAACACTGAA. Variable domain in full (rest from reference TRBV7-8 and TRBJ1-1): GAGVSQSPRYKVAKRGQDVALRCDPISGHVSLFWYQQALGQGPEFLTYFQNEAQLDKSGLPSDRFFAERPEGSVSTLKIQRTQQEDSAVYLCASSLQGNTEAFFGQGTRLTVV.

This clone was seen many times. The read ends 3 residues shy of where the CDR3 ends; the end is completed using the germline J gene. This sequence joins TRBV6-1 and TRBJ2-2; 10 bases line up with TRBD1. The CDR3 spans 16 residues. CDR1 and CDR2 from the germline V gene are MNHNS and SASEGT. V shed 2 bases, J shed 1 base, and the junction held 1 base outside the gene matches. Partial CDR3 DNA: TGTGCCAGCAGTGAATGGGACAGGGGGAACACCGGGGAG. Protein: CASSEWDRGNTGE. The entire CDR3 protein is CASSEWDRGNTGELFF.

This clone was counted ten times or more. The read ends 3 residues early relative to the CDR3; the germline J gene fills the gap. The chain couples TRBV5-1 to TRBJ2-3; 12 bases line up with TRBD2. The CDR3 extends over 17 amino acids. V was pared by 0 bases and J by 5 bases, with 7 bases of the junction left unmatched. CDR1 is SGHRS and CDR2 is YFSETQ in the germline V gene. The CDR3 is CASSLEGLAGIGDTQYF. The covered CDR3 bases are TGCGCCAGCAGCTTGGAAGGACTAGCGGGGATAGGAGATACG.

This clone was counted ten times or more. The read falls 3 residues short of the CDR3 end, and the missing part is taken from the germline J gene. The rearrangement uses TRBV12-3 or TRBV12-4 and TRBJ2-3; TRBD1 agrees at 9 bases. The CDR3 covers 15 residues. V gave up 5 bases and J gave up 1 base; unmatched junction bases: 4. The sequenced CDR3 bases are TGTGCCAGCAGTAAACAGGGGGCTGGCACAGATACG. This translates into CASSKQGAGTDT. The full CDR3 reads CASSKQGAGTDTQYF.

This clone was seen at least ten times. The read ends 3 residues shy of where the CDR3 ends; the end is completed using the germline J gene. V is TRBV5-1 and J is TRBJ1-1, with 7 bases lining up with TRBD1. Per germline, CDR1 SGHRS and CDR2 YFSETQ. The CDR3 runs 13 residues. Losses at the gene ends were 6 bases for V and 5 bases for J; bases not matched to a gene: 7. Partial CDR3 DNA: TGCGCCAGCAAGCAGGGGGACGGAACTGAA. This codes for CASKQGDGTE. The CDR3 as a whole reads CASKQGDGTEAFF.

This clone was counted many times. With the read ending 3 residues before the CDR3 end, the germline J gene is used to fill in that end. The rearrangement links TRBV19 to TRBJ2-5; D may be TRBD1 (5 bases). The germline V gene encodes CDR1 LNHDA and CDR2 SQIVND (reference sequence). The CDR3 sequence is 14 residues long. With 4 bases removed from V and 2 bases from J, the gap between germline ends came to 11 bases. The covered CDR3 bases are TGTGCCAGTAGTAACCCAGGGATTCAAGAGACC. Translation: CASSNPGIQET. In full, the CDR3 is CASSNPGIQETQYF.

This clone was observed at least ten times. The observed sequence ends 3 residues before the CDR3 terminus, with the missing tail filled in from the germline J gene. The chain links TRBV30 to TRBJ1-4; tentatively, D is TRBD1 (5 bases). Trimming took 1 base from V and 7 from J, leaving 13 bases between them. The CDR3 length is 14 residues. The V gene's germline CDR1 is GTSNPN and CDR2 SVGIG (reference sequence). CDR3 bases read: TGTGCCTGGAGTGGACGTCTGGGGGGTGAAAAA. Protein: CAWSGRLGGEK. The full CDR3 reads CAWSGRLGGEKLFF.

This clone was observed at least ten times. The read terminates 3 residues ahead of where the CDR3 ends, so the germline J gene completes it. This chain links TRBV29-1 with TRBJ2-1; a weak D match, TRBD1 (6 bases). The V gene lost 4 bases and the J gene lost 9 bases, with 16 bases spanning the gap. The germline V gene encodes CDR1 SQVTM and CDR2 ANQGSEA. CDR3 length: 13 residues. CDR3 bases read: TGCAGCGTTGTCTGGGCAGGGGAGAGTGAG. Its translation: CSVVWAGESE. The entire CDR3 reads CSVVWAGESEQFF.

This clone was counted ten times or more. The CDR3 end lies 3 residues beyond the end of the read and is filled in from the germline J gene. V is TRBV20-1 and J is TRBJ2-7, with D possibly matching TRBD1 (5 bases). From germline, CDR1 is DFQATT and CDR2 SNEGSKA (reference sequence). The CDR3 contains 13 residues. Trimming left V 1 base short and J 3 bases short, with 10 bases between. The CDR3 spells CSARGVQDYEQYF. The sequenced part of the CDR3 DNA is TGCAGTGCTAGAGGAGTACAGGACTACGAG.

This clone was recorded many times. The CDR3 is cut off 3 residues early in the read; its end comes from the germline J gene. The chain has TRBV7-9 and TRBJ2-5, with 7 nucleotides matching TRBD1. CDR3 length: 15 residues. V trimming: 3 bases; J trimming: 0 bases; junction bases outside the gene matches: 4. The V gene's germline CDR1 is SEHNR and CDR2 FQNEAQ (reference sequence). Partial CDR3 DNA: TGTGCCAGCAGCTTCCAAGGGGGCTACCAAGAGACC. It specifies CASSFQGGYQET. The full CDR3 reads CASSFQGGYQETQYF.

This clone was counted ten times or more. The read stops 3 residues short of the end of the CDR3; the missing end is completed from the germline J gene. V is TRBV19 and J is TRBJ2-1, with 9 bases identical to TRBD1. Germline-derived CDR1 and CDR2 are LNHDA and SQIVND (reference sequence). V dropped 4 bases and J dropped 4; count of bases not matched to a gene: 5. There are 15 residues in the CDR3. This CDR3 is CASSTTGGLYNEQFF. The sequenced CDR3 bases are TGTGCCAGTAGTACCACAGGGGGCCTTTACAATGAG.

This clone was counted at least ten times. The missing CDR3 end, 3 residues past where the read stops, is filled in from the germline J gene. The V call is TRBV11-2, the J call TRBJ2-5; D is perhaps TRBD1 (6 bases). Germline values: CDR1 SGHAT, CDR2 FQNNGV. This CDR3 spans 14 amino acids. V was clipped by 3 bases and J by 5 bases, with 13 bases between them. CDR3 region: CASSFNRVGETQYF. The part of the CDR3 DNA that was read is TGTGCCAGCAGCTTCAACAGGGTAGGGGAGACC. The whole variable domain, remainder taken from reference TRBV11-2 and TRBJ2-5, is EAGVAQSPRYKIIEKRQSVAFWCNPISGHATLYWYQQILGQGPKLLIQFQNNGVVDDSQLPKDRFSAERLKGVDSTLKIQPAKLEDSAVYLCASSFNRVGETQYFGPGTRLLVL.

Incomplete CDR3 DNA: TGTGCCTGGAGTGTACCCCCACTAGCTAACTATGGC. Residues: CAWSVPPLANYG. The complete CDR3 reads CAWSVPPLANYGYTF. This chain links TRBV30 with TRBJ1-2; D is ambiguous. The read ends 3 residues shy of where the CDR3 ends; the end is completed using the germline J gene. The CDR3 has 15 amino acids. CDR1 is GTSNPN and CDR2 is SVGIG in the germline V gene (reference sequence). Deletions cut 0 bases from V and 0 bases from J, with 11 bases between.